The sequence of this T cell receptor beta chain was determined in a study of cytomegalovirus exposure and HLA in healthy donors (TCRdb year 2017). As for the study more broadly: An earlier analysis of more than 550 of the donors reported under 300 Gb of sequence data and 117 million unique TCR beta sequences obtained from about 179 million T cells. To study patterns of TCR occurrence, a later analysis re-analyzed previously published TCR beta repertoires from several hundred donors and added high-resolution HLA genotyping. Typing coverage varied by locus: 629-630 donors for A, B, C, DRB1 and DQB1; 500 to 550 for DQA1; about 600 for DPA1; approximately 470 for DPB1. Donor age, sex, ethnicity and CMV serostatus were compiled alongside the repertoire data. Besides the first cohort of roughly 640 subjects, a separate validation cohort made up of 120 or so different subjects was used. About 280 gigabases of sequencing data and approximately 80 million unique TCR sequences were included in an early release covering about 620 HLA-typed donors. HLA typing included class I and class II loci at four-digit resolution. An earlier analysis of nearly 600 of the donors applied high-throughput TCR beta sequencing to assess whether each TCR beta V gene segment acted as functional or pseudogenic. On average, approximately 250,000 unique TCR beta nucleotide sequences were sequenced per donor among some 430 genotyped donors of the cohort, with roughly 18% of those sequences being non-productive. All discovery cohort repertoires had been generated using a single sequencing platform. A later genetic analysis used genome-wide SNP genotypes for about 60% of the roughly 700 donors, treating that subset as a discovery cohort. The study used immunosequencing to profile the T cell repertoires of approximately 640 subjects and linked those repertoires to cytomegalovirus serostatus. Four or five DR-DQ haplotypes were handled as single units for association and clustering because linkage in the cohort was strong. Of the 300 to 450 genotyped donors, about 84% fell in the genetic ancestry cluster associated with self-reported Caucasian donors. The study aimed to test whether cataloging public T cell receptors could reveal signatures of past pathogen exposure. To predict cytomegalovirus infection status, the study combined high-throughput TCR immunosequencing, statistical association of individual TCRs with disease status, and machine learning. The later analysis used no new phenotypic data to find candidate immune exposures, relying instead on TCR beta sequences and their occurrence across donors.

The germline V gene (reference sequence) sets CDR1 to MNHNY and CDR2 to SVGAGI. Ends trimmed: V by 5 bases, J by 5 bases; bases unmatched to a gene: 10. CDR3 length: 15 amino acids, cysteine to phenylalanine. Only the CDR3 DNA is retained, 45 bases long and in frame from the first base. The method was the immunoSEQ multiplex PCR assay. For the multiplex PCR, a mixture combining 60 forward primers for TCR Vbeta segments and 13 reverse primers for TCR Jbeta segments was used. A multiplex PCR assay on genomic DNA amplified the CDR3 region of rearranged TCR beta genes. Amplified TCR beta libraries were sequenced as 87-base-pair reads on the Illumina HiSeq System. In the authors' own workflow: A later analysis counted about 82 million unique TCR beta chains across the 650 to 800 repertoires, and about 10 million of these chains were shared by at least two donors. A nearest-neighbor algorithm error-corrected the raw reads and collapsed the reads into unique sequences, merging closely related sequences to remove PCR and sequencing errors. Alignment of CDR3 sequences to IMGT reference sequences was used to assign V, D and J gene segments. For a sequence to be retained, at least a six-nucleotide match to both a V gene segment and a J gene segment was required. Rearrangements were called productive when the CDR3 lacked stop codons and stayed in frame with V and J; all others were non-productive. CDR3 was defined according to IMGT convention as the region running from the second conserved V-encoded cysteine to the conserved J-encoded phenylalanine. In an earlier analysis of around 540 of the donors, sequences lacking an unambiguous match to a single V gene segment were excluded. An earlier analysis of 587 of the donors called V segments functional above 56.7% productive rearrangements and segregating when the between-donor standard deviation exceeded 5%. To diagnose cytomegalovirus status from the catalog of TCR beta chain sequences, a statistical classification framework was built. In a later analysis, TCR nucleotide sequences were compared against IMGT/GENE-DB human TR gene sequences so that V and J genes could be assigned. A later analysis assigned CDR3 sequences and most-parsimonious VDJ recombination scenarios with the TCRdist pipeline. In a later analysis, each TCR beta chain was defined by its CDR3 amino acid sequence together with its V-gene family, and reads without a unique V-gene family were excluded. A later analysis removed 500 to 600 highly shared, low-generation-probability nucleotide sequences to deal with suspected cross-contamination and a sequencing artifact. A later analysis calculated a clonal expansion index for each public chain from normalized within-repertoire ranks of inferred template counts. In a later analysis, generation probabilities were computed with a VDJ recombination model fitted to out-of-frame rearrangements, and the resulting probabilities were checked against IGoR. A later analysis scored TCR-TCR, TCR-HLA and TCR-CMV co-occurrence with hypergeometric tests, applying a repertoire-size bias correction to TCR pairs. A later analysis estimated false discovery rates by permuting HLA or CMV assignments 20 times. A later analysis grouped co-occurring TCRs with DBSCAN, adding TCRdist sequence similarity when clustering within HLA-allele-positive subsets. For co-occurrence clustering, repertoires with fewer than 30,000 or more than 120,000 public chains were excluded, along with 5 or 6 repertoires with anomalous nucleotide sharing. The table was pulled from immuneACCESS by TCRdb, which kept in-frame rearrangements only. Such tables lose some clones; where checked, under half of the loss comes from unresolved V genes, and the rest has no known cause. D and trimming were read from the DNA, whereas the V and J calls and clone size are those reported in that table. The sample table contains around 70,000 clones; only one count was recorded for nearly 80% of them. The top ten hold over 7% of the sample.

Beyond this particular receptor, the publication reports: CMV serostatus was the only immune exposure information available for the cohort. In vitro tests confirmed that a few of the cytomegalovirus-associated TCR beta chains recognize cytomegalovirus antigens. Only TCR beta chains were sequenced in this cohort, and the absence of alpha or paired-chain data limited detectable features. Some IMGT-functional V segments, including TRBV6-2 and TRBV6-3, could not be told apart with the 87-base-pair reads, so those segments were excluded. A later analysis found that TCR association rates varied across HLA loci, with DRB1 alleles showing the most associated TCRs and HLA-C alleles the fewest. A later analysis found that HLA-associated TCR beta chains were more clonally expanded and had lower generation probabilities than equally common non-associated chains. At a false discovery rate of 0.05, a later analysis linked under 20,000 TCR beta sequences to specific HLA alleles. An association between a missense DCLRE1C variant and V-gene and J-gene trimming of TCR beta chains was found in a later genetic analysis and replicated in an independent cohort. A further reported finding was that TCR beta sequences accurately predicted the HLA-A and HLA-B alleles for most subjects in the first cohort. In a later analysis, most CMV-associated TCR beta chains were found to appear HLA-restricted, with HLA associations seemingly driven largely by CMV exposure. It was suggested by the authors that the approach could potentially be generalized to other disease states and immunological phenotypes. The presence/absence analyses assumed that sequencing depth was roughly uniform across donors, and that assumption may not be true. Because HLA typing was unavailable for some donors at each locus, only the typed subset was used in association tests. Most TCR sequences were observed very rarely across donors, whereas some public TCRs were present in many individuals. An earlier analysis of approximately 500 of the donors showed that most TCR beta V segments appeared in productive rearrangements either about 87% or about 30% of the time, which broadly matched IMGT annotations. A cluster of highly shared sequence variants was judged likely to be a technical artifact of the sequencing pipeline. Linkage disequilibrium might explain the correlated functional status among segregating V segments, but an unknown experimental factor could not be excluded. A total of 150 or so TCR beta chains were listed by the study as associated with cytomegalovirus. Because counts were too low, roughly 18 rarely observed V segments, including chromosome 9 orphons, were left out of the earlier analysis of several hundred of the donors. Several of the top co-occurrence clusters appeared to be linked to parvovirus B19, influenza, CMV and Epstein-Barr virus, according to a later analysis. In both the original and validation cohorts, the classifier was reported to diagnose cytomegalovirus status with high specificity and sensitivity. In a later genetic analysis, fewer N-insertions in productive TCRs were reported among donors in an Asian-associated ancestry cluster than the approximately 710-donor mean. When HLA alleles, especially DR and DQ, strongly co-occurred, TCR associations were difficult to assign to individual alleles.

Turning to this clone: Its antigen is not yet known. Within one base of it there is no much larger clone, and no base qualities were kept.

In total, just over 650 healthy bone marrow donors made up the cohort. At the time of sampling, all cohort members were nominally healthy, though unrecorded immune exposures were likely present. The donor tested CMV seropositive and was one of the 289 seropositive cohort members. A peripheral blood sample was provided by each donor, and peripheral blood mononuclear cells were used for TCR beta sequencing. The Qiagen DNeasy Blood Extraction Kit was used to extract genomic DNA from the blood cell samples. The material sequenced was PBMCs. This clonotype originated in a woman aged 40 to 49 in good health and CMV-seropositive. The sequence joins TRBV6-6 to TRBJ1-1; TRBD1 aligns with 8 central bases. The nucleotide sequence is TGTGCCAGCAGTAATCGTGGACAGGGTGGAACTGAAGCTTTCTTT. Translated, this is CASSNRGQGGTEAFF.